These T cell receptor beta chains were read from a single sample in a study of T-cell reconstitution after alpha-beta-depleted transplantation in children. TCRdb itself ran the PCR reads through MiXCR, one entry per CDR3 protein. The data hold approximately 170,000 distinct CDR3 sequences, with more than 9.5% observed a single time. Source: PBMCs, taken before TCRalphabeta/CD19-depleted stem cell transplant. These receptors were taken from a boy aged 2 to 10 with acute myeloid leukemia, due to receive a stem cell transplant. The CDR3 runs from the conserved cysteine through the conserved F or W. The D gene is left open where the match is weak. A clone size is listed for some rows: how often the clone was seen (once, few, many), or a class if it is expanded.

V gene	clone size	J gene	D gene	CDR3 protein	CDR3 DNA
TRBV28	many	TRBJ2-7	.	CASILGTSGSVEQYF	.
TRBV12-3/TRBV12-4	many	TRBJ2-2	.	CASSFGTGELFF	TGCGCCAGCAGCTTTGGCACCGGGGAGCTGTTTTTT
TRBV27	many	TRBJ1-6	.	CASSSPSSYNSPLHF	TGTGCCAGCAGTTCCCCGAGCTCCTATAATTCACCCCTCCACTTT
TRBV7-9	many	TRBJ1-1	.	CASSRMAGVLTEAFF	TGTGCCAGCAGCCGCATGGCAGGGGTGTTGACTGAAGCTTTCTTT
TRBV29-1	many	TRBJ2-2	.	CSVESSRGSTGELFF	TGCAGCGTTGAGTCAAGTAGGGGTTCCACCGGGGAGCTGTTTTTT
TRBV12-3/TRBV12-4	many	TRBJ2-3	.	CASSPIGLPDATDTQYF	TGTGCCAGCAGTCCAATCGGTCTCCCCGACGCCACAGATACGCAGTATTTT
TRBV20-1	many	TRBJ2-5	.	CSAPGGNF	TGCAGTGCCCCTGGGGGAAACTTC
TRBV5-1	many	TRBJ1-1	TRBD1	CASSLSTGDRRAHEAFF	TGCGCCAGCAGCTTGTCAACAGGGGACCGGCGGGCCCATGAAGCTTTCTTT
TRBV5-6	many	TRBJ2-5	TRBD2	CASSLELAGNGETQYF	TGTGCCAGCAGCTTGGAACTAGCGGGGAACGGGGAGACCCAGTACTTC
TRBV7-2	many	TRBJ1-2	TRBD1	CASSRQGTANYGYTF	TGTGCCAGCAGCCGACAAGGGACAGCAAACTATGGCTACACCTTC
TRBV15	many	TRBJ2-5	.	CATSRAGADQETQYF	TGTGCCACCAGCAGAGCGGGGGCGGACCAAGAGACCCAGTACTTC
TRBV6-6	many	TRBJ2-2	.	CASSTPGTGELFF	TGTGCCAGCAGTACCCCGGGCACCGGGGAGCTGTTTTTT
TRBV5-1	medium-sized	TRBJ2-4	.	CASSPSPGGIQYF	TGCGCCAGCAGCCCCAGCCCTGGGGGCATTCAGTACTTC
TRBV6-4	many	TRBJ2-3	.	CASRKQGSDTQYF	TGTGCCAGCAGAAAACAGGGTTCAGATACGCAGTATTTT
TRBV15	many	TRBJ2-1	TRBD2	CATSPYPPTSGLVIDEQFF	TGTGCCACCAGCCCATATCCCCCAACTAGCGGACTGGTTATTGATGAGCAGTTCTTC
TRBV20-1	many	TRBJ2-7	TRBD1	CSARDHNLNRGYEQYF	TGCAGTGCTAGAGATCATAACCTAAACAGGGGCTACGAGCAGTACTTC
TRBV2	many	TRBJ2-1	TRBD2	CASSPGTSGNEQFF	TGTGCCAGCAGTCCCGGGACTAGCGGCAATGAGCAGTTCTTC
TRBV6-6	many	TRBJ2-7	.	CASSQLGTEQYF	TGTGCCAGCAGCCAATTGGGCACCGAGCAGTACTTC
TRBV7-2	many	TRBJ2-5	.	CASSTAPGQWETQYF	TGTGCCAGCAGTACCGCTCCAGGCCAATGGGAGACCCAGTACTTC
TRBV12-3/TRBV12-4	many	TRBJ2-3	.	CATGEDTQYF	TGTGCCACCGGGGAGGATACGCAGTATTTT
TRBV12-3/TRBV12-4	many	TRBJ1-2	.	CASSFTADANYGYTF	TGTGCCAGCAGTTTCACAGCTGATGCTAACTATGGCTACACCTTC
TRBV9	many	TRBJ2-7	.	CASSAPESHYEQYF	TGTGCCAGCAGCGCCCCTGAATCCCACTACGAGCAGTACTTC
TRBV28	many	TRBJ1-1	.	CATEGAEAFF	TGTGCCACCGAGGGCGCTGAAGCTTTCTTT
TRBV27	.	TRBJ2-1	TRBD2	CASSAGGPYNEQFF	TGTGCCAGCAGCGCGGGGGGTCCCTACAATGAGCAGTTCTTC
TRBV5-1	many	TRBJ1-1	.	CASSLQVRDEAFF	TGCGCCAGCAGCTTGCAGGTCCGGGATGAAGCTTTCTTT
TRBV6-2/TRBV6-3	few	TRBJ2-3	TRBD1	CASSYTGTGGADTQYF	TGTGCCAGCAGTTACACAGGGACAGGGGGCGCAGATACGCAGTATTTT
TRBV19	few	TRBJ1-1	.	CASSEGHRNTEAFF	TGTGCCAGTAGTGAAGGACACAGGAACACTGAAGCTTTCTTT
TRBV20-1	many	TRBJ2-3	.	CSARLPSTDTQYF	TGCAGTGCTCGGCTCCCTAGCACAGATACGCAGTATTTT
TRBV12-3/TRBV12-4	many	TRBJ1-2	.	CASSLIYRDHGYTF	TGTGCCAGCAGCCTTATCTACAGGGATCATGGCTACACCTTC
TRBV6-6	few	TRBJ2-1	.	CASTDSYNEQFF	TGTGCCAGTACAGATTCCTACAATGAGCAGTTCTTC
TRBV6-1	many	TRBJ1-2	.	CASTKGPNYGYTF	TGTGCCAGCACCAAAGGCCCTAACTATGGCTACACCTTC
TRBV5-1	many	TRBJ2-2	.	CASSLLGATGELFF	TGCGCCAGCAGCTTGTTAGGAGCGACCGGGGAGCTGTTTTTT
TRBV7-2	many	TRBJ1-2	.	CASSLRPQLGYGYTF	TGTGCCAGCAGCTTGAGGCCCCAGCTGGGCTATGGCTACACCTTC
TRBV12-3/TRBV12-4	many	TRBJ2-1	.	CASSFLGGGEQFF	TGTGCCAGCAGTTTCTTGGGGGGTGGTGAGCAGTTCTTC
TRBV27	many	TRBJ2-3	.	CASSFRWTAADTQYF	TGTGCCAGCAGTTTTAGGTGGACAGCCGCAGATACGCAGTATTTT
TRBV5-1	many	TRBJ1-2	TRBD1	CASWGTGGVYGYTF	TGCGCCAGCTGGGGGACAGGCGGCGTCTATGGCTACACCTTC
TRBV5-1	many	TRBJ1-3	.	CASSPGGVQTGNTIYF	TGCGCCAGCAGCCCCGGAGGGGTACAAACTGGAAACACCATATATTTT
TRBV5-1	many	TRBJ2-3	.	CASSPTGPHTDTQYF	TGCGCCAGCAGCCCAACCGGACCACACACAGATACGCAGTATTTT
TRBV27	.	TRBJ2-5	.	CASSTGPGPRAQYF	TGTGCCAGCAGTACTGGCCCCGGGCCCCGGGCCCAGTACTTC
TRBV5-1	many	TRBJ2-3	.	CASSLTGRADTQYF	TGCGCCAGCAGCTTGACAGGGCGCGCAGATACGCAGTATTTT
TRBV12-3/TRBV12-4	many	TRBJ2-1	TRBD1	CASSSDRGPYYNEQFF	TGTGCCAGCAGTTCAGACAGGGGGCCGTACTACAATGAGCAGTTCTTC
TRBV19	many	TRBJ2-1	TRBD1	CASSMGQYNEQFF	TGTGCCAGTAGTATGGGACAGTACAATGAGCAGTTCTTC
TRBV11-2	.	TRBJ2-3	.	CASSLLEGAGTDTQYF	TGTGCCAGCAGCTTGCTGGAGGGGGCGGGGACAGATACGCAGTATTTT
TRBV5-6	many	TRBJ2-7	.	CASRPWSRGEQYF	TGTGCCAGCAGGCCGTGGAGCCGAGGCGAGCAGTACTTC
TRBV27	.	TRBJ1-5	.	CASSRDMAGQPQHF	TGTGCCAGCAGCCGAGACATGGCCGGTCAGCCCCAGCATTTT
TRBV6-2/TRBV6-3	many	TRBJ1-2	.	CASSYFASVYGYTF	TGTGCCAGCAGTTATTTCGCCAGCGTCTATGGCTACACCTTC
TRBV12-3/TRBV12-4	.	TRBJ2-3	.	CASSLVSQYDTQYF	TGTGCCAGCAGTTTAGTTTCGCAGTACGATACGCAGTATTTT
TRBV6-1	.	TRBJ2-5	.	CASSVGSRETQYF	TGTGCCAGCAGTGTGGGATCCCGAGAGACCCAGTACTTC
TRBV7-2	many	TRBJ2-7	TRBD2	CASSQDTSGRVWEQYF	TGTGCCAGCAGCCAAGACACTAGCGGGAGAGTTTGGGAGCAGTACTTC
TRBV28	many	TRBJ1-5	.	CASSGAGGRVLPQHF	TGTGCCAGCAGTGGGGCGGGGGGACGAGTTTTGCCCCAGCATTTT
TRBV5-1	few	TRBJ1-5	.	CASSWGRNQPQHF	TGCGCCAGCAGCTGGGGCCGCAATCAGCCCCAGCATTTT
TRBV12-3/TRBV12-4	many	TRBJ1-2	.	CASVDNNYGYTF	TGTGCCAGCGTCGACAATAACTATGGCTACACCTTC
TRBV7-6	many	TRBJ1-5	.	CASSLGGEFDGQPQHF	TGTGCCAGCAGCTTAGGGGGGGAGTTCGATGGGCAGCCCCAGCATTTT
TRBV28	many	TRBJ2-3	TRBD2	CASGRLADFTDTQYF	TGTGCCAGCGGTAGACTAGCGGACTTCACAGATACGCAGTATTTT
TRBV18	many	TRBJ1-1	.	CASSPPGANTEAFF	TGTGCCAGCTCACCACCGGGGGCGAACACTGAAGCTTTCTTT
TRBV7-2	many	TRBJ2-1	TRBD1	CASTDTGTGYNEQFF	TGTGCCAGCACCGACACCGGGACAGGCTACAATGAGCAGTTCTTC
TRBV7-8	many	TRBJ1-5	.	CASSLQGYSNQPQHF	TGTGCCAGCAGCTTACAGGGGTATAGCAATCAGCCCCAGCATTTT